These 10 T cell receptor beta chains were all obtained from the same sample, sequenced in a study of T cell responses to AZD1222 COVID-19 vaccine. Measured with immunoSEQ multiplex PCR; TCRdb has only the in-frame clones, and not every one. In the table there are some 99,000 clones, around 90% of which are singletons. The source material was peripheral blood, sampled on day 0 of AZD1222 vaccination. Receptors were obtained from an adult in good health.

A word on this clone: Other DNA sequences in this sample translate to the same CDR3. The chain joins TRBV27 to TRBJ2-5, with TRBD1 matching over 8 bases. The V and J ends lost 3 bases and 4 bases, in that order; junction bases with no gene match: 1. Germline V gene lookup returns CDR1 MNHEY and CDR2 SMNVEV (reference sequence). The CDR3 extends over 13 amino acids. CDR3 region: CASSFRGRETQYF. CDR3 DNA: TGTGCCAGCAGTTTCAGGGGGCGAGAGACCCAGTACTTC.

The rearrangement joins TRBV6-5 to TRBJ2-7; D remains unclear. V gave up 2 bases and J gave up 2 bases, with 10 bases separating them. Germline loops: CDR1 MNHEY, CDR2 SVGAGI. This CDR3 spans 14 amino acids. In DNA, the CDR3 is TGTGCCAGCAGTTACGATGGGGAAGCCTACGAGCAGTACTTC. It translates to CASSYDGEAYEQYF.

J is TRBJ2-3 and V is TRBV7-3, with TRBD2 as a possible D gene (7 bases). Deletions cut 5 bases from V and 5 bases from J, with 11 bases between. The CDR3 runs to 13 residues. Germline V gene data show CDR1 as SGHTA and CDR2 as FQGTGA. The CDR3 DNA is TGTGCCAGCAGCAGGGGGGGCCAAGATACGCAGTATTTT. This translates into CASSRGGQDTQYF.

The J gene is TRBJ1-2, the V gene TRBV2; possible D gene TRBD1, 6 bases. V shed 5 bases and J shed 1 base, with 8 bases lying between them. The CDR3 runs to 13 residues. Germline V gene lookup returns CDR1 SNHLY and CDR2 FYNNEI. The CDR3 sequence is CASSPDSNYGYTF. The CDR3 DNA follows: TGTGCCAGCAGTCCGGACAGTAACTATGGCTACACCTTC.

The chain has TRBV30 and TRBJ1-2; 9 bases line up with TRBD1. This CDR3 contains 13 residues. Per germline, CDR1 GTSNPN and CDR2 SVGIG (reference sequence). Germline trimming cut 2 bases from V and 6 bases from J; bases unmatched to any gene: 4. The CDR3 nucleotides read TGTGCCTGGAGTAAGGGGACAGGGAATGGCTACACCTTC. Translated, it gives CAWSKGTGNGYTF.

The chain combines TRBV16 with TRBJ2-7; no reliable D call. The CDR3 extends over 11 amino acids. Trimming removed 2 bases at V and 2 bases at J, with 1 base between. Germline CDR1 and CDR2: KGHSY and FQNENV. CDR3 sequence: CASSQTYEQYF. CDR3 DNA: TGTGCCAGCAGCCAAACCTACGAGCAGTACTTC.

This chain connects TRBV27 to TRBJ2-3; a possible D gene is TRBD2 (5 bases). CDR1 and CDR2 from the germline V gene are MNHEY and SMNVEV (reference sequence). The V and J ends lost 2 bases and 7 bases respectively, with 19 bases between them. This CDR3 region has 16 residues. The CDR3 nucleotides are TGTGCCAGCAGTTTAGCGGATGGGATAGCGAGGAATACGCAGTATTTT. Translated: CASSLADGIARNTQYF.

This chain connects TRBV28 to TRBJ1-1; D remains unclear. The germline V and J ends were trimmed by 0 bases and 1 base, with 6 bases remaining between them. This CDR3 comprises 14 residues. Germline lookup yields CDR1 MDHEN and CDR2 SYDVKM. CDR3 in DNA: TGTGCCAGCAGTTTATGGTCCGAGAACACTGAAGCTTTCTTT. Amino acids: CASSLWSENTEAFF. The full variable domain, with the rest looked up from reference TRBV28 and TRBJ1-1, is DVKVTQSSRYLVKRTGEKVFLECVQDMDHENMFWYRQDPGLGLRLIYFSYDVKMKEKGDIPEGYSVSREKKERFSLILESASTNQTSMYLCASSLWSENTEAFFGQGTRLTVV.

The chain employs TRBV28 and TRBJ1-2; D call uncertain. This CDR3 has 17 amino acids. Germline CDR1 is MDHEN and CDR2 is SYDVKM. Trimming took 5 bases from V and 6 from J, leaving 25 bases between them. The CDR3 spells CASSNPTGSGPTDGYTF. The CDR3 region has the DNA TGTGCCAGCAGTAACCCGACCGGGAGCGGGCCTACGGATGGCTACACCTTC.

The rearrangement links TRBV28 to TRBJ1-4; 7 nucleotides align to TRBD1. V shed 4 bases, J shed 6 bases, and the junction held 8 bases outside the gene matches. Germline CDR1 is MDHEN and CDR2 is SYDVKM. CDR3 length equals 15 residues. The CDR3 reads CASSSSRGLDEKLFF. CDR3 in DNA: TGTGCCAGCAGTTCCTCAAGGGGGCTCGATGAAAAACTGTTTTTT.